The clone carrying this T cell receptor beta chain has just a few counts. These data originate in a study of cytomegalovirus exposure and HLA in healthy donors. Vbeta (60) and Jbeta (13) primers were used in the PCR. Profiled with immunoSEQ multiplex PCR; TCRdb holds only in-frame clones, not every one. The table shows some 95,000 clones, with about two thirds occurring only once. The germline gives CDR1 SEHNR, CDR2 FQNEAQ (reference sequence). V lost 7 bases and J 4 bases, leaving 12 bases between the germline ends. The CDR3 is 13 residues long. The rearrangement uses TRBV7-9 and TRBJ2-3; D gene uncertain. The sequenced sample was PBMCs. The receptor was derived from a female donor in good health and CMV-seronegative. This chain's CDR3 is CASISPSPDTQYF. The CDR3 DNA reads TGTGCCAGCATCTCCCCGTCCCCAGATACGCAGTATTTT. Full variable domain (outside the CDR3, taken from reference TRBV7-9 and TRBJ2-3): DTGVSQNPRHKITKRGQNVTFRCDPISEHNRLYWYRQTLGQGPEFLTYFQNEAQLEKSRLLSDRFSAERPKGSFSTLEIQRTEQGDSAMYLCASISPSPDTQYFGPGTRLTVL.